This T cell receptor (beta chain) was obtained from a study of spatial heterogeneity in lung cancer. TCRdb redid the calling of the 5' RACE reads with MiXCR, one entry per CDR3 protein. The table includes about 36,000 distinct CDR3 sequences, under 9% detected once. The germline CDR1 and CDR2 sequences are MNHEY and SVGEGT. Losses at the gene ends were 6 bases for V and 4 bases for J; bases not matched to a gene: 5. The CDR3 contains 14 residues. In its sample, this clonotype was seen many times. Time point: blood at routine non-recurrence follow-up after resection. The V and J genes are TRBV6-2 or TRBV6-3 and TRBJ1-3, with TRBD1 matching 8 bases. Source: PBMCs, taken at follow-up. This TCR derives from a male donor with early-stage non-small cell lung cancer. Here the CDR3 DNA reads TGTGCCAGCAGGAGGACAGGGTCCGGAAACACCATATATTTT. It translates to CASRRTGSGNTIYF.